This is a list of T cell receptor beta chains from one sample in a study of cytomegalovirus exposure and HLA in healthy donors. TCRdb's table, derived via immunoSEQ multiplex PCR, lists solely in-frame clones and lacks some. Of roughly 92,000 clones in the sample, 70% to 80% were seen once. The sequenced material came from PBMCs. All receptors come from a woman aged 45-59 years in good health and CMV-seropositive. Both conserved end residues are part of each CDR3. Fields, in order: J gene, clone size, V gene, D gene, CDR3 DNA, CDR3 protein. A D gene is named only where the DNA matches it firmly. A row's size may be missing; if present it is once, few, many or a size class.

TRBJ2-1 | NA | TRBV7-8 | TRBD2 | TGTGCCAGCAGCCCACGACTAGCGGGGGGGTACAATGAGCAGTTCTTC | CASSPRLAGGYNEQFF
TRBJ1-1 | NA | TRBV19 | TRBD1 | TGTGCCAGTAGCATAGCGACAGGGGCCATGAACACTGAAGCTTTCTTT | CASSIATGAMNTEAFF
TRBJ2-1 | once | TRBV5-6 | TRBD2 | TGTGCCAGCAGCTACGGACTAGCGGGAGAATTTGAGCAGTTCTTC | CASSYGLAGEFEQFF
TRBJ2-6 | NA | TRBV6-1 | TRBD1 | TGTGCCAGCAGTGCGGGGACAGGGTTCTCTGGGGCCAACGTCCTGACTTTC | CASSAGTGFSGANVLTF
TRBJ2-5 | NA | TRBV11-3 | TRBD1 | TGTGCCAGCAGCCCTCCGGGACAGGGACGGGAGACCCAGTACTTC | CASSPPGQGRETQYF
TRBJ2-5 | NA | TRBV4-1 | TRBD1 | TGCGCCAGCAGCCAAGGAGACAGGGTTACGGAGACCCAGTACTTC | CASSQGDRVTETQYF
TRBJ1-6 | NA | TRBV5-6 | NA | TGTGCCAGCAGCTTGGAGGGGCGTGGGGATTCACCCCTCCACTTT | CASSLEGRGDSPLHF
TRBJ2-2 | NA | TRBV2 | TRBD2 | TGTGCCAGCAGTGCGACTAGCGGGGGGGCCGGAACCGGGGAGCTGTTTTTT | CASSATSGGAGTGELFF
TRBJ2-1 | NA | TRBV5-1 | NA | TGCGCCAGCAGCTTGGACGGGAGTTACTACAATGAGCAGTTCTTC | CASSLDGSYYNEQFF
TRBJ2-3 | once | TRBV2 | NA | TGTGCCAGCCGGGGTCAGGGGATTAGCACAGATACGCAGTATTTT | CASRGQGISTDTQYF
TRBJ2-3 | once | TRBV6-6 | NA | TGTGCCAGCAGTTACTCTCGGGCAGATACGCAGTATTTT | CASSYSRADTQYF
TRBJ2-3 | once | TRBV6-5 | TRBD1 | TGTGCCAGCAGTTATGGACAGGGAAACACAGATACGCAGTATTTT | CASSYGQGNTDTQYF
TRBJ1-1 | few | TRBV11-2 | TRBD1 | TGTGCCAGCGGGACAGGGCTCAGAGCTTTCTTT | CASGTGLRAFF
TRBJ1-3 | NA | TRBV5-6 | TRBD1 | TGTGCCAGCAGCTTGGCAGGGGGCTCTGGAAACACCATATATTTT | CASSLAGGSGNTIYF
TRBJ1-6 | NA | TRBV6-1 | NA | TGTGCCAGCAGGGCGGGGCGGGCCGGGAATTCACCCCTCCACTTT | CASRAGRAGNSPLHF
TRBJ1-4 | NA | TRBV9 | NA | TGTGCCAGCAGCGCAGGCTACTCTAATGAAAAACTGTTTTTT | CASSAGYSNEKLFF
TRBJ1-4 | NA | TRBV6-5 | NA | TGTGCCAGCAGTTACGATGGTCGCAGGAATAATGAAAAACTGTTTTTT | CASSYDGRRNNEKLFF
TRBJ2-3 | NA | TRBV11-3 | NA | TGTGCCAGCAGCTCCCGTCCCGAGGGAGATACGCAGTATTTT | CASSSRPEGDTQYF
TRBJ2-1 | few | TRBV7-9 | NA | TGTGCCAGCAGCTTAGGAAGCGGGTGGGCCTCCTACAATGAGCAGTTCTTC | CASSLGSGWASYNEQFF
TRBJ1-5 | NA | TRBV6-6 | TRBD1 | TGTGCCAGCAGTCACACGACAGGGTTAGCTCAGCCCCAGCATTTT | CASSHTTGLAQPQHF
TRBJ2-1 | NA | TRBV4-1 | TRBD1 | TGCGCCAGCAGCCAATGGGACAGGGGTTACAATGAGCAGTTCTTC | CASSQWDRGYNEQFF
TRBJ2-1 | once | TRBV18 | TRBD2 | TGTGCCAGCTCACCGCCCGCTAGCGGGGGTTACAATGAGCAGTTCTTC | CASSPPASGGYNEQFF
TRBJ2-7 | NA | TRBV5-1 | NA | TGCGCCAGCAGCTGGCCCGCAGAAACCTACGAGCAGTACTTC | CASSWPAETYEQYF
TRBJ1-3 | NA | TRBV4-2 | NA | TGTGCCAGCAGCCAAGAAGGACAGCAGACACTCTCTGGAAACACCATATATTTT | CASSQEGQQTLSGNTIYF
TRBJ2-3 | once | TRBV5-8 | NA | TGTGCCAGCAGCCCCGGGAAACACCTTAGCACAGATACGCAGTATTTT | CASSPGKHLSTDTQYF
TRBJ1-5 | once | TRBV10-3 | TRBD1 | TGTGCCATCAGTATAGGACAGGGAGGAATGGATCAGCCCCAGCATTTT | CAISIGQGGMDQPQHF
TRBJ1-5 | NA | TRBV9 | NA | TGTGCCAGCAGCGTAGATGGGCAGTCCAATCAGCCCCAGCATTTT | CASSVDGQSNQPQHF
TRBJ1-6 | NA | TRBV2 | TRBD1 | TGTGCCAGCAGCTCGGGACAGACCTATAATTCACCCCTCCACTTT | CASSSGQTYNSPLHF
TRBJ2-7 | few | TRBV2 | TRBD1 | TGTGCCATCCTCGACCGGGACAGGGTAACCGAGCAGTACTTC | CAILDRDRVTEQYF
TRBJ1-2 | NA | TRBV4-2 | TRBD1 | TGTGCCAGCAGCCAAGATTGGACAGGGAACTATGGCTACACCTTC | CASSQDWTGNYGYTF
TRBJ2-7 | once | TRBV5-8 | NA | TGTGCCAGCAGCTTGAGAGGGGGGGGCCTCACCTACGAGCAGTACTTC | CASSLRGGGLTYEQYF
TRBJ1-1 | NA | TRBV27 | NA | TGTGCCAGCAGTCCGAACGGTCCCCTGGCTGAAGCTTTCTTT | CASSPNGPLAEAFF
TRBJ1-5 | NA | TRBV19 | TRBD1 | TGTGCCAGTAGTACCCACCGACGTACAGGGGTGGGTAGGAATCAGCCCCAGCATTTT | CASSTHRRTGVGRNQPQHF
TRBJ2-2 | NA | TRBV6-5 | NA | TGTGCCAGCAGTTATTCGTTCACCGGGGAGCTGTTTTTT | CASSYSFTGELFF
TRBJ1-5 | NA | TRBV30 | TRBD1 | TGTGCCTGGACCCGACAGGGTAGTCAGCCCCAGCATTTT | CAWTRQGSQPQHF
TRBJ1-6 | NA | TRBV5-8 | NA | TGTGCCAGCAGTTACGCCCGACATGGAGGTGGTTCACCCCTCCACTTT | CASSYARHGGGSPLHF
TRBJ1-4 | NA | TRBV7-9 | NA | TGTGCCAGCAGCTCAGGGTATACTAATGAAAAACTGTTTTTT | CASSSGYTNEKLFF
TRBJ1-4 | NA | TRBV2 | TRBD1 | TGTGCCAGCAGTGAACTTGGACAGGGGGGTGAAAAACTGTTTTTT | CASSELGQGGEKLFF
TRBJ2-5 | NA | TRBV29-1 | NA | TGCAGCATAGGACAGCACCAAGAGACCCAGTACTTC | CSIGQHQETQYF
TRBJ1-1 | once | TRBV19 | TRBD1 | TGTGCCAGTATGAAGGGGACAGGGATCTCGAACACTGAAGCTTTCTTT | CASMKGTGISNTEAFF
TRBJ1-2 | NA | TRBV5-6 | TRBD1 | TGTGCCAGCAGCTTGGCACAGGGGAACTATGGCTACATCTTC | CASSLAQGNYGYIF
TRBJ1-1 | few | TRBV6-1 | NA | TGTGCCAGCGGGAGAGTGTGGGACACTGAAGCTTTCTTT | CASGRVWDTEAFF
TRBJ1-1 | few | TRBV7-9 | NA | TGTTCCAGCAGCGGGTCGAGGGACACTGAAGCTTTCTTT | CSSSGSRDTEAFF
TRBJ2-1 | NA | TRBV9 | TRBD2 | TGTGCCAGCAGCGTAGCAGAGACTAGCGGGGGGGCTTGGGAGCAGTTCTTC | CASSVAETSGGAWEQFF
TRBJ1-2 | NA | TRBV5-1 | TRBD1 | TGCGCCAGCAGCCGAACAGTAACGGACAGGGGGGGATTTTTTTACTATGGCTACACCTTC | CASSRTVTDRGGFFYYGYTF
TRBJ2-2 | NA | TRBV6-1 | NA | TGTGCCAGCAGTTTTCTGGGCGCCGGGGAGCTGTTTTTT | CASSFLGAGELFF
TRBJ1-5 | NA | TRBV6-6 | NA | TGTGCCAGCAGTTACATGGCAGTCCGCAATCAGCCCCAGCATTTT | CASSYMAVRNQPQHF
TRBJ1-5 | once | TRBV5-1 | NA | TGCGCCAGCAGCCAGGGAGGGGGGGGTGGCAATCAGCCCCAGCATTTT | CASSQGGGGGNQPQHF
TRBJ2-5 | NA | TRBV5-1 | TRBD1 | TGCGCCAGCAGCCCGGTGATACAGGGGTTCCAAGAGACCCAGTACTTC | CASSPVIQGFQETQYF
TRBJ1-2 | NA | TRBV9 | TRBD1 | TGTGCCAGCAGTAATTTTTACGAGGACAGGGGTTATGGCTACACCTTC | CASSNFYEDRGYGYTF
TRBJ1-4 | medium-sized | TRBV16 | TRBD1 | TGTGCCAGCAGCCCGGGACAGCCTAATGAAAAACTGTTTTTT | CASSPGQPNEKLFF
TRBJ2-5 | NA | TRBV5-4 | TRBD1 | TGTGCCAGCAGCCCGAGGGACAGGGCGCAAGAGACCCAGTACTTC | CASSPRDRAQETQYF
TRBJ2-3 | NA | TRBV5-1 | NA | TGCGCCAGCAGCTTAGACGGGGGCACAGATACGCAGTATTTT | CASSLDGGTDTQYF
TRBJ2-7 | NA | TRBV7-6 | TRBD1 | TGTGCCAGCAGCTTTTACGCTGCCTATGACGGACAGGGAGTCCCCTACGAGCAGTACTTC | CASSFYAAYDGQGVPYEQYF
TRBJ1-2 | NA | TRBV7-9 | TRBD1 | TGTTCCAGCAGCCTTCCGACAGGGTTGAACTATGGCTACACCTTC | CSSSLPTGLNYGYTF
TRBJ1-2 | NA | TRBV2 | TRBD1 | TGTGCCAGGGGACAGGGGATTACTTATGGCTACACCTTC | CARGQGITYGYTF
TRBJ2-1 | NA | TRBV27 | TRBD1 | TGTGCCAGCAGTGAGACAGGGGGCTCCTACAATGAGCAGTTCTTC | CASSETGGSYNEQFF